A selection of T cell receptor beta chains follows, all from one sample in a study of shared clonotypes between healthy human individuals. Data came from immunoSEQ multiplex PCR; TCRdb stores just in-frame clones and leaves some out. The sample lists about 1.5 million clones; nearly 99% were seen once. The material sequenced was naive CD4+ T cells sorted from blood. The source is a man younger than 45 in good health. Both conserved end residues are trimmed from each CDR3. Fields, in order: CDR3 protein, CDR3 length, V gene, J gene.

CDR3 protein: ASSSQGAGNEKLF
CDR3 length: 13
V gene: TRBV27
J gene: TRBJ1-4

CDR3 protein: ASGDRGKYNEQF
CDR3 length: 12
V gene: TRBV5-4
J gene: TRBJ2-1

CDR3 protein: ASTFKTSGIHEQY
CDR3 length: 13
V gene: TRBV5-4
J gene: TRBJ2-7

CDR3 protein: ASEPGTGSYGYT
CDR3 length: 12
V gene: TRBV28
J gene: TRBJ1-2

CDR3 protein: ASSRGQGIGYGYT
CDR3 length: 13
V gene: TRBV19
J gene: TRBJ1-2

CDR3 protein: ASSRTEGTGELF
CDR3 length: 12
V gene: TRBV6-5
J gene: TRBJ2-2

CDR3 protein: ASSLSHVWDGGEQF
CDR3 length: 14
V gene: TRBV9
J gene: TRBJ2-1

CDR3 protein: SAGTGGVLT
CDR3 length: 9
V gene: TRBV20-1
J gene: TRBJ2-6

CDR3 protein: ASSPLAGGEQY
CDR3 length: 11
V gene: TRBV7-7
J gene: TRBJ2-7

CDR3 protein: ASGAQPSEKLF
CDR3 length: 11
V gene: TRBV6-5
J gene: TRBJ1-4

CDR3 protein: ASTLGGGRLDNEQF
CDR3 length: 14
V gene: TRBV11-2
J gene: TRBJ2-1

CDR3 protein: ASSPWAGLSTEVF
CDR3 length: 13
V gene: TRBV18
J gene: TRBJ1-1

CDR3 protein: ASQRVFAGELF
CDR3 length: 11
V gene: TRBV28
J gene: TRBJ2-2

CDR3 protein: ASSAIKRRSSYEQY
CDR3 length: 14
V gene: TRBV2
J gene: TRBJ2-7

CDR3 protein: ASSLVVGEQY
CDR3 length: 10
V gene: TRBV11-2
J gene: TRBJ2-7

CDR3 protein: ASSGLAGEKVEQF
CDR3 length: 13
V gene: TRBV27
J gene: TRBJ2-1

CDR3 protein: ASSRHQETQY
CDR3 length: 10
V gene: TRBV2
J gene: TRBJ2-5

CDR3 protein: ASSRTGPLNYYSYEQY
CDR3 length: 16
V gene: TRBV27
J gene: TRBJ2-7

CDR3 protein: SVAVGTDTQY
CDR3 length: 10
V gene: TRBV29-1
J gene: TRBJ2-3

CDR3 protein: ASSLRDRGIYGQF
CDR3 length: 13
V gene: TRBV11-2
J gene: TRBJ2-1